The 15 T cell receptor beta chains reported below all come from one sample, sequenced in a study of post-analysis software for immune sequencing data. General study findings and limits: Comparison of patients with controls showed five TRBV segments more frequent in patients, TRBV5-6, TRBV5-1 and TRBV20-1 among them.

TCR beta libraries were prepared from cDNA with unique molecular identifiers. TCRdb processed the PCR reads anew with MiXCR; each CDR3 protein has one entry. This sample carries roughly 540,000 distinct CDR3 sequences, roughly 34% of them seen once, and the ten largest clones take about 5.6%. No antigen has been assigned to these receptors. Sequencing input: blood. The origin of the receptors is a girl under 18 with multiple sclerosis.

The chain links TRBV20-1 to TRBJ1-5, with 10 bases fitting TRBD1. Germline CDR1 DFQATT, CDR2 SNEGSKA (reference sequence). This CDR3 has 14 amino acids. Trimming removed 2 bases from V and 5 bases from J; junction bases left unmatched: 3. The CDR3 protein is CSARSGTGDQPQHF. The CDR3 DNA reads TGCAGTGCTAGATCCGGGACAGGGGATCAGCCCCAGCATTTT.

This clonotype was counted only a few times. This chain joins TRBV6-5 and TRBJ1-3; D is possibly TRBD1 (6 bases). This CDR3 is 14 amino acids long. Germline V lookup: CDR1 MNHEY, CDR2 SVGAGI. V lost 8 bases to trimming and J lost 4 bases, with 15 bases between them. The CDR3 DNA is TGTGCCAGCCGACAGGCATGGGCGGGAAACACCATATATTTT. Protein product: CASRQAWAGNTIYF.

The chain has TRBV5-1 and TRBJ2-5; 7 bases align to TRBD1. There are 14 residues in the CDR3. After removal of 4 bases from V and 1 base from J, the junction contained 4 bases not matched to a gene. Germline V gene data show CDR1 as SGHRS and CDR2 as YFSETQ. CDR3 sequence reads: CASSPRDSQETQYF. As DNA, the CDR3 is TGCGCCAGCAGCCCAAGGGACAGCCAAGAGACCCAGTACTTC.

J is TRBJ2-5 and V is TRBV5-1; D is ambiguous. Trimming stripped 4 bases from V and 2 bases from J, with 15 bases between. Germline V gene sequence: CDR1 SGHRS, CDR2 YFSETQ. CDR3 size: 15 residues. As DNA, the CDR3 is TGCGCCAGCAGCCACATCCCGGCCACACAAGAGACCCAGTACTTC. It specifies CASSHIPATQETQYF.

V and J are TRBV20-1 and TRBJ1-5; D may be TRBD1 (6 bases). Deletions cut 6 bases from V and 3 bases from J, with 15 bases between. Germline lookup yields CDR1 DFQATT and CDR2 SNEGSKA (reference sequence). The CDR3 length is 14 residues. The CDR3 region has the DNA TGCAGTGCGCCGCCCAGGACAGACAATCAGCCCCAGCATTTT. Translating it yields CSAPPRTDNQPQHF.

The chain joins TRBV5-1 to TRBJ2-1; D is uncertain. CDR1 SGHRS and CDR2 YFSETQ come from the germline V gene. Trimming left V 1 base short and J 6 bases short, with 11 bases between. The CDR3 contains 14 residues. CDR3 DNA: TGCGCCAGCAGCTTGAGGCCAGGATCCAATGAGCAGTTCTTC. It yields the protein CASSLRPGSNEQFF. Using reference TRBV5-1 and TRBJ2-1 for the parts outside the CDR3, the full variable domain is KAGVTQTPRYLIKTRGQQVTLSCSPISGHRSVSWYQQTPGQGLQFLFEYFSETQRNKGNFPGRFSGRQFSNSRSEMNVSTLELGDSALYLCASSLRPGSNEQFFGPGTRLTVL.

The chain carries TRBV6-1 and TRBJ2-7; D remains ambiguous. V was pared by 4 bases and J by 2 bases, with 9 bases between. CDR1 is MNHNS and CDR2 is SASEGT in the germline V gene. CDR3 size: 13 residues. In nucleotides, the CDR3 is TGTGCCAGCAGTGCGCAGGAGACCTACGAGCAGTACTTC. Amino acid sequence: CASSAQETYEQYF.

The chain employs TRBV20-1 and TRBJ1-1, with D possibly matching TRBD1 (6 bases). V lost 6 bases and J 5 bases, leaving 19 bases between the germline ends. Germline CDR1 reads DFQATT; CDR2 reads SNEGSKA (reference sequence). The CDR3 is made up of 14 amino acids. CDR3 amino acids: CSALPASGATEAFF. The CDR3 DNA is TGCAGTGCCCTACCGGCCTCAGGGGCAACTGAAGCTTTCTTT.

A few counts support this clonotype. CDR3 region: CSGLQGTKNIQYF. The CDR3 DNA follows: TGCAGTGGCCTACAGGGAACCAAAAACATTCAGTACTTC. This chain links TRBV20-1 with TRBJ2-4; D is perhaps TRBD1 (6 bases). Trimming left V 7 bases short and J 2 bases short, with 12 bases between. The CDR3 contains 13 residues. CDR1 and CDR2 (germline): DFQATT, SNEGSKA (reference sequence).

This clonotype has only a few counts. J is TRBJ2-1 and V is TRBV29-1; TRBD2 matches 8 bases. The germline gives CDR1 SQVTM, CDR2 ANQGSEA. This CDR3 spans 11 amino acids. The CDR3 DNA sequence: TGCAACGGGGGGGCCTACAATGAGCAGTTCTTC. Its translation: CNGGAYNEQFF.

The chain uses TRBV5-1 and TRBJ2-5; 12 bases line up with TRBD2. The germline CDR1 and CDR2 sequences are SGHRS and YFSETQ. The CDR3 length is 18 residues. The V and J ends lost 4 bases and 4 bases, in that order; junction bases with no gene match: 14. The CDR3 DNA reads TGCGCCAGCAGCCCTAGGACTAGCGGGGTCCGCTCCGGAGAGACCCAGTACTTC. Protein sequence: CASSPRTSGVRSGETQYF.

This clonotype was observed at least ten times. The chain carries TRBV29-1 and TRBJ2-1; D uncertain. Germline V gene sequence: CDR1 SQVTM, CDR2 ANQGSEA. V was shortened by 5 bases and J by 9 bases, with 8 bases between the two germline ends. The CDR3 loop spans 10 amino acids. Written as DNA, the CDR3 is TGCAGCGTTAGGAGATCTGAGCAGTTCTTC. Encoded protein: CSVRRSEQFF.

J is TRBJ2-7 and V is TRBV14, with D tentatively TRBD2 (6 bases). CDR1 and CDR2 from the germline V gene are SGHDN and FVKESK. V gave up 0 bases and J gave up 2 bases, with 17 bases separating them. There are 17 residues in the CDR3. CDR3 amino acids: CASSQDTGTVSAYEQYF. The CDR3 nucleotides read TGTGCCAGCAGCCAAGATACCGGGACTGTTAGCGCCTACGAGCAGTACTTC.

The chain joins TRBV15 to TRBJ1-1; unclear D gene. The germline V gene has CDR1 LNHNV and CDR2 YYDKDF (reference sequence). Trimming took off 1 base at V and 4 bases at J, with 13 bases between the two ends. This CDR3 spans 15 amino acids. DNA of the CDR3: TGTGCCACCAGCAGAGTGTCCTTGCCAACCACTGAAGCTTTCTTT. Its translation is CATSRVSLPTTEAFF.

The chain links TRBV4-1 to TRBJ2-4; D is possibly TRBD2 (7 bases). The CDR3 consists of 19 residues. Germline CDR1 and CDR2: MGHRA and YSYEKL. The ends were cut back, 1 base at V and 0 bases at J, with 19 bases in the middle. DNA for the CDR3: TGCGCCAGCAGCCAAGGACGGGGAGGGGGTTTACTAGCCAAAAACATTCAGTACTTC. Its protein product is CASSQGRGGGLLAKNIQYF.